This is a list of T cell receptor beta chains from one sample in a study of blood T cells in healthy people across ages. MiXCR was run by TCRdb on the 5' RACE reads, yielding one entry per CDR3 protein. The sample yields 1.5 million or so distinct CDR3 sequences, 42% seen once. The sequenced sample consisted of blood. Source of these receptors: a woman aged 18-29 years in good health. CDR3s include the opening cysteine and the closing phenylalanine or tryptophan. A D gene is named only where the DNA matches it firmly. Size values are once, few and many counts, or a class for expanded clones, and some rows have none.

V	J	size	D	CDR3	DNA
TRBV4-1	TRBJ2-6	-	TRBD1	CASSQQTGFSSGANVLTF	TGCGCCAGCAGCCAACAGACAGGGTTCTCCTCTGGGGCCAACGTCCTGACTTTC
TRBV6-4	TRBJ2-1	many	-	CASSVRPNNEQFF	TGTGCCAGCAGTGTCAGACCGAACAATGAGCAGTTCTTC
TRBV11-2	TRBJ2-7	-	TRBD2	CASSFYRGGYEQYF	TGTGCCAGCAGCTTTTACCGCGGGGGCTACGAGCAGTACTTC
TRBV29-1	TRBJ1-2	-	TRBD1	CSAPDRGNYGYTF	TGCAGCGCTCCTGACAGGGGCAACTATGGCTACACCTTC
TRBV7-9	TRBJ2-3	few	-	CASSLGPWDTDTQYF	TGTGCCAGCAGCTTGGGCCCCTGGGACACAGATACGCAGTATTTT
TRBV5-1	TRBJ2-2	once	-	CTSSLDSGLVFTGGLFF	TGCACCAGCAGCTTGGACTCGGGGTTGGTATTTACCGGGGGGCTGTTTTTT
TRBV20-1	TRBJ2-1	few	TRBD1	CSARDRLGTGRPIEEFF	TGCAGTGCTAGAGATCGGCTCGGGACAGGGCGTCCCATAGAGGAGTTCTTC
TRBV6-2/TRBV6-3	TRBJ2-1	-	TRBD1	CASRSSGQDYNEQFF	TGTGCCAGCAGGAGTTCGGGACAGGACTACAATGAGCAGTTCTTC
TRBV9	TRBJ1-2	few	-	CASSVASGRVYGYTF	TGTGCCAGCAGCGTAGCTAGTGGCAGAGTCTATGGCTACACCTTC
TRBV7-9	TRBJ1-2	-	TRBD1	CASSLGAGQASYGYTF	TGTGCCAGCAGCTTAGGGGCGGGACAGGCCTCCTATGGCTACACCTTC
TRBV12-3/TRBV12-4	TRBJ2-6	few	-	CASSSIEAGANVLTF	TGTGCCAGCAGTTCCATTGAGGCTGGGGCCAACGTCCTGACTTTC
TRBV24-1	TRBJ2-1	-	TRBD1	CATSDTGTGSYNEQFF	TGTGCCACCAGTGACACCGGGACAGGGTCCTACAATGAGCAGTTCTTC